The source of this T cell receptor (beta chain) is a study of CD8 T cell repertoires and HIV-1 epitope variants. Note on this clone: As yet, its antigen is unknown.

V was pared by 4 bases and J by 7 bases, with 11 bases between. Germline-derived CDR1 and CDR2 are KGHSY and FQNENV. This CDR3 spans 14 amino acids. Produced via immunoSEQ multiplex PCR; TCRdb's table is partial and in-frame only. The profile shows about 4,800 clones, about 67% of them singletons. This TCR was recovered from a male donor with HIV. Sequenced sample: cultured CD8+ T cells derived from PBMCs. This chain links TRBV16 with TRBJ1-6, with D unclear. The CDR3 loop is CASSPDSPNSPLHF. DNA of the CDR3: TGTGCCAGCAGCCCGGACTCCCCCAATTCACCCCTCCACTTT.